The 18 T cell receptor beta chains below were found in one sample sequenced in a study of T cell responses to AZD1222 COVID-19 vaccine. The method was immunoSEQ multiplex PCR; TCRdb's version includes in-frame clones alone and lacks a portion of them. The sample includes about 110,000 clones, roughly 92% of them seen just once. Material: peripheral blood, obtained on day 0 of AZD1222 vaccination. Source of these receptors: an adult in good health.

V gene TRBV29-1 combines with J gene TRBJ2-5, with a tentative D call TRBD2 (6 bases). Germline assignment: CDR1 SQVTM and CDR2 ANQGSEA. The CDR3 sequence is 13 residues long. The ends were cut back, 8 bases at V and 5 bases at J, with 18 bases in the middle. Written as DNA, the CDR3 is TGCAGCTACGCCACGCCAGGGAGGGAGACCCAGTACTTC. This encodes CSYATPGRETQYF. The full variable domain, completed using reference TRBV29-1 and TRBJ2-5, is SAVISQKPSRDICQRGTSLTIQCQVDSQVTMMFWYRQQPGQSLTLIATANQGSEATYESGFVIDKFPISRPNLTFSTLTVSNMSPEDSSIYLCSYATPGRETQYFGPGTRLLVL.

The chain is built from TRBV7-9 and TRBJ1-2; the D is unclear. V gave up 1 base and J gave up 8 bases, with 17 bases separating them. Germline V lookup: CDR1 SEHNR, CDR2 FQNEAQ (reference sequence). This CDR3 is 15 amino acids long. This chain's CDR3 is CASSLVSGQPRGYTF. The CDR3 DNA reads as TGTGCCAGCAGCTTAGTATCCGGCCAGCCGAGGGGCTACACCTTC. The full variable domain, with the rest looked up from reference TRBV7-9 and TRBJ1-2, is DTGVSQNPRHKITKRGQNVTFRCDPISEHNRLYWYRQTLGQGPEFLTYFQNEAQLEKSRLLSDRFSAERPKGSFSTLEIQRTEQGDSAMYLCASSLVSGQPRGYTFGSGTRLTVV.

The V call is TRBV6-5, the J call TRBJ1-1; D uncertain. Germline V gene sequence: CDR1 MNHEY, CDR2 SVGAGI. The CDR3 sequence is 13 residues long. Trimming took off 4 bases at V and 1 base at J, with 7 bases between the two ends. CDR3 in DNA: TGTGCCAGCAGTTCTATGTCGAACACTGAAGCTTTCTTT. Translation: CASSSMSNTEAFF.

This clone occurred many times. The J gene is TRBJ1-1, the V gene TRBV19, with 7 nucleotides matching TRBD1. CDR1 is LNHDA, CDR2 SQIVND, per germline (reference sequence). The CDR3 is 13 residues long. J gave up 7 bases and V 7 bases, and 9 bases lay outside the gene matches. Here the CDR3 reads CASMGTASLEAFF. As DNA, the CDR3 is TGTGCCAGTATGGGGACAGCTTCCCTTGAAGCTTTCTTT.

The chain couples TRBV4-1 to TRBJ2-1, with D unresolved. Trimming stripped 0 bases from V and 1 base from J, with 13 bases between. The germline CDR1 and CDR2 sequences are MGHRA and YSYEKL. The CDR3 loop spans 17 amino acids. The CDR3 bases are TGCGCCAGCAGCCAAGAGAAAGGCCCCCAGTCCTACAATGAGCAGTTCTTC. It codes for CASSQEKGPQSYNEQFF.

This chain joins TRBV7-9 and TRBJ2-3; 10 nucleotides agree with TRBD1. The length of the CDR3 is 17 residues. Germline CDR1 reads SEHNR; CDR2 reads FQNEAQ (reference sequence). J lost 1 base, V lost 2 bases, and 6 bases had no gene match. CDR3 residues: CASSLPRDRGGTDTQYF. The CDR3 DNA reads TGTGCCAGCAGCTTACCACGGGACAGGGGCGGCACAGATACGCAGTATTTT.

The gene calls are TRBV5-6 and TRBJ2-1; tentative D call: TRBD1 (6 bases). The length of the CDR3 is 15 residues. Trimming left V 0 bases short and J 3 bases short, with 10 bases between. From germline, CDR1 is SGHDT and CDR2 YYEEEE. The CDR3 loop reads CASSLEGGFYNEQFF. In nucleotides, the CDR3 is TGTGCCAGCAGCTTGGAAGGGGGTTTCTACAATGAGCAGTTCTTC.

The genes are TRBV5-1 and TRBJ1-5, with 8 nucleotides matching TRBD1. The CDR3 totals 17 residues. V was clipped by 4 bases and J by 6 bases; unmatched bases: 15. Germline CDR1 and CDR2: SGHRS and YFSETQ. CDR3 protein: CASSPGPQGARGQPQHF. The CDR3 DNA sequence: TGCGCCAGCAGCCCAGGTCCCCAGGGGGCCCGTGGTCAGCCCCAGCATTTT. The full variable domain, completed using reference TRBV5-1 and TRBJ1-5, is KAGVTQTPRYLIKTRGQQVTLSCSPISGHRSVSWYQQTPGQGLQFLFEYFSETQRNKGNFPGRFSGRQFSNSRSEMNVSTLELGDSALYLCASSPGPQGARGQPQHFGDGTRLSIL.

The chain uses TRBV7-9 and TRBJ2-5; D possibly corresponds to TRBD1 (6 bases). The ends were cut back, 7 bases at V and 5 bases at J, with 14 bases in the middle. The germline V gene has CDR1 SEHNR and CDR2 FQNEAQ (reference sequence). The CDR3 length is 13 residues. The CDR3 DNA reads TGTGCCAGCACCCTGGACAGTTGGGAGACCCAGTACTTC. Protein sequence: CASTLDSWETQYF. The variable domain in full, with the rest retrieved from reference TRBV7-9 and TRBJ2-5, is DTGVSQNPRHKITKRGQNVTFRCDPISEHNRLYWYRQTLGQGPEFLTYFQNEAQLEKSRLLSDRFSAERPKGSFSTLEIQRTEQGDSAMYLCASTLDSWETQYFGPGTRLLVL.

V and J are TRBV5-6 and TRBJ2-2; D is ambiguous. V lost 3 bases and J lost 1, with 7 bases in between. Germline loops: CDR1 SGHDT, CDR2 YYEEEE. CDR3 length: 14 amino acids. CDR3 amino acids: CASSYRQNTGELFF. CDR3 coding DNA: TGTGCCAGCAGCTACAGACAGAACACCGGGGAGCTGTTTTTT.

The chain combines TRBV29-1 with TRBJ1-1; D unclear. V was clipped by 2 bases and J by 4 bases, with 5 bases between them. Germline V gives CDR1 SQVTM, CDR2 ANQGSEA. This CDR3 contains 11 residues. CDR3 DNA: TGCAGCGTTGAATCCGGCACTGAAGCTTTCTTT. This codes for CSVESGTEAFF.

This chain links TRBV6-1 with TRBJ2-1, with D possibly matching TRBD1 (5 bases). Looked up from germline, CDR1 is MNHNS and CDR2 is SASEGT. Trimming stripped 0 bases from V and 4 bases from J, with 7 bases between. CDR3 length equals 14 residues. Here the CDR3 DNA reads TGTGCCAGCAGTGAAGCCAGGGTTTACAATGAGCAGTTCTTC. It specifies CASSEARVYNEQFF.

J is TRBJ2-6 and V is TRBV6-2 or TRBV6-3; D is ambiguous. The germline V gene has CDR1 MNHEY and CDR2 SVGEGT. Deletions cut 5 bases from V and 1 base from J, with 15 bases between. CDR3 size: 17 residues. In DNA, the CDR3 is TGTGCCAGCAGTAGTCATCAGAGAGGATCTGGGGCCAACGTCCTGACTTTC. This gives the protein CASSSHQRGSGANVLTF.

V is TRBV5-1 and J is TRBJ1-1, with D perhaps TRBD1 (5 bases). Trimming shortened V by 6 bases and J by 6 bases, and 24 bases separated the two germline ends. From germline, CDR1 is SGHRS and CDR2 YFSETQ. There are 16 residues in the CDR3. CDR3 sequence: CASNTGPERGGAEAFF. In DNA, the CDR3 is TGCGCCAGCAACACCGGCCCCGAGAGGGGAGGCGCTGAAGCTTTCTTT.

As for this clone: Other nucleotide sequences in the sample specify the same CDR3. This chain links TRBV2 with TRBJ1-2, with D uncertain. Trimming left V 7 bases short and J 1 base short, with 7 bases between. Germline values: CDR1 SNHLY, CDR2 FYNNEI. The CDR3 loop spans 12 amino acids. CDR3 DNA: TGTGCCAGCATTGGCGGTAACTATGGCTACACCTTC. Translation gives CASIGGNYGYTF.

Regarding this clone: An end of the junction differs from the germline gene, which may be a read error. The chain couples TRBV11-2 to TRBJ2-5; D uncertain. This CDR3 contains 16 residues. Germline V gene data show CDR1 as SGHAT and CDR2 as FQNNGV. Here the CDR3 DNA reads TGTGCCAGCAGCTTAGACGCTGCCGTAGGCCAAGAGGCCCAGTACTTC. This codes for CASSLDAAVGQEAQYF.

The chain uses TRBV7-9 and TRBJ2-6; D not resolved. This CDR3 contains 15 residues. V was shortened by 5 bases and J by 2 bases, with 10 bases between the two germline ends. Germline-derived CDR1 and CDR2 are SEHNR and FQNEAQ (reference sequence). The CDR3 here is CASSRTGTGANVLTF. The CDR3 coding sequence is TGTGCCAGCAGCCGAACGGGCACTGGGGCCAACGTCCTGACTTTC. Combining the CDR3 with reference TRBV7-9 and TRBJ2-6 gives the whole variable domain DTGVSQNPRHKITKRGQNVTFRCDPISEHNRLYWYRQTLGQGPEFLTYFQNEAQLEKSRLLSDRFSAERPKGSFSTLEIQRTEQGDSAMYLCASSRTGTGANVLTFGAGSRLTVL.

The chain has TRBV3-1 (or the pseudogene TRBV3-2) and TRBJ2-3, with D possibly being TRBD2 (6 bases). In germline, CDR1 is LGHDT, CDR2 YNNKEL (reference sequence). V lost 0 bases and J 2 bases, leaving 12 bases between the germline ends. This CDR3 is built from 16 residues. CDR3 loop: CASSQDVDYLTDTQYF. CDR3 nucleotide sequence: TGTGCCAGCAGCCAAGATGTGGACTACCTCACAGATACGCAGTATTTT.